Following are 26 T cell receptor beta chains from one sample sequenced in a study of shared clonotypes between healthy human individuals. Profiled with immunoSEQ multiplex PCR; TCRdb holds only in-frame clones, not every one. The profile shows about 1.1 million clones, 70% to 80% of them singletons. Sequenced: memory CD4+ T cells from PBMCs. Subset of the sample: CD45RA-negative fraction. These receptors originate from a man between 18 and 29 years old in good health. Some clones in this sample may be carry-over from other donors' samples.

This clone was found once. A much larger clone is a single base away; this may be a read error. The V and J genes are TRBV14 and TRBJ2-7, with D possibly TRBD2 on 7 matching bases. The CDR3 sequence is 14 residues long. Germline CDR1 reads SGHDN; CDR2 reads FVKESK. The ends were cut back, 5 bases at V and 0 bases at J, with 11 bases in the middle. The CDR3 spells CASSLGGGSYEQYF. Written as DNA, the CDR3 is TGTGCCAGCAGCTTAGGGGGGGGCTCCTACGAGCAGTACTTC.

The chain recombines TRBV4-2 with TRBJ1-4; D is uncertain. Germline V gene lookup returns CDR1 LGHNA and CDR2 YNFKEQ. Deletions cut 5 bases from V and 4 bases from J, with 11 bases between. The CDR3 extends over 14 amino acids. CDR3 in DNA: TGTGCCAGCAGCAAAGGGAACTATAATGAAAAACTGTTTTTT. As protein: CASSKGNYNEKLFF.

V is TRBV21-1 and J is TRBJ2-7; TRBD2 is taken as the D call from the table, unchecked against the DNA. TRBV21-1 is a pseudogene segment. This CDR3 contains 16 residues. CDR3 DNA: TGTGCCAGCAGCAAAGCGGTCAGTGACTTGACCTACGAGCAGTACTTC. It codes for CASSKAVSDLTYEQYF.

The chain links TRBV6-6 to TRBJ1-2; TRBD1 matches 7 bases. Trimming took 6 bases from V and 5 from J; bases not matched to a gene: 6. Germline CDR1 is MNHNY and CDR2 is SVGAGI (reference sequence). The CDR3 runs to 13 residues. Here the CDR3 DNA reads TGTGCCAGCAGATGGGACAGCAATTATGGCTACACCTTC. The encoded protein is CASRWDSNYGYTF.

This clone appeared many times. V is TRBV6-1 and J is TRBJ1-4; D remains ambiguous. The germline V gene has CDR1 MNHNS and CDR2 SASEGT. Trimming left V 2 bases short and J 5 bases short, with 6 bases between. There are 13 residues in the CDR3. Written as DNA, the CDR3 is TGTGCCAGCAGTGAAACCCCGAATGAAAAACTGTTTTTT. As protein: CASSETPNEKLFF.

This clone turned up a few times. The genes are TRBV6-1 and TRBJ1-2; D unclear. The CDR3 runs 16 residues. The germline V and J ends were trimmed by 4 bases and 8 bases, with 23 bases remaining between them. Germline V lookup: CDR1 MNHNS, CDR2 SASEGT. The DNA for the CDR3 is TGTGCCAGCAGTGTGAGGTCCGCCAGGTTAAGAAGAGGCTACACCTTC. It specifies CASSVRSARLRRGYTF.

On this clone itself: The likely explanation is a read error, given a far larger clone one base away. V and J are TRBV5-4 and TRBJ2-7; unclear D gene. The CDR3 extends over 13 amino acids. Germline CDR1 SGHNT, CDR2 YYREEE (reference sequence). V lost 4 bases and J 5 bases, leaving 13 bases between the germline ends. DNA of the CDR3: TGTGCCAGCAGCCCCTCCTCCATCCACGAGCAGTACTTC. Translating gives CASSPSSIHEQYF.

The chain links TRBV18 to TRBJ1-4; a weak D match, TRBD1 (6 bases). The CDR3 loop spans 15 amino acids. Germline V CDR1 and CDR2: KGHSH, LQKENI. V was clipped by 8 bases and J by 4 bases, with 17 bases between them. In DNA form, the CDR3 reads TGTGCCAGCGCCAGGGGTTTGGGAGATAATGAAAAACTGTTTTTT. Translating it yields CASARGLGDNEKLFF.

The rearrangement uses TRBV5-1 and TRBJ2-3; 9 nucleotides line up with TRBD1. This CDR3 is built from 17 residues. In germline, CDR1 is SGHRS, CDR2 YFSETQ. V lost 3 bases, J lost 5 bases, and 13 bases stayed unmatched. The CDR3 nucleotides are TGCGCCAGCAGCTCGCTCACTAAACAGGGGGCGAGAGATACGCAGTATTTT. Encoded protein: CASSSLTKQGARDTQYF.

The J gene is TRBJ2-2, the V gene TRBV28; D is perhaps TRBD2 (6 bases). CDR1 MDHEN and CDR2 SYDVKM come from the germline V gene. Trimming pared 7 bases from V and 1 base from J, leaving 16 bases between. This CDR3 has 16 residues. CDR3 loop: CASTLSGRQNTGELFF. CDR3 bases: TGTGCCAGCACTCTTAGCGGACGGCAGAACACCGGGGAGCTGTTTTTT.

The chain combines TRBV7-6 with TRBJ1-2, with D uncertain. Per germline, CDR1 SGHVS and CDR2 FNYEAQ. Deletions cut 5 bases from V and 4 bases from J, with 14 bases between. This CDR3 has 14 residues. The CDR3 DNA reads TGTGCCAGCAGCCCCGAACGGGTTACCTATGGCTACACCTTC. It encodes CASSPERVTYGYTF. The whole variable domain, filled in from reference TRBV7-6 and TRBJ1-2, reads GAGVSQSPRYKVTKRGQDVALRCDPISGHVSLYWYRQALGQGPEFLTYFNYEAQQDKSGLPNDRFSAERPEGSISTLTIQRTEQRDSAMYRCASSPERVTYGYTFGSGTRLTVV.

The chain is built from TRBV5-4 and TRBJ2-5; a possible D gene is TRBD1 (8 bases). There are 17 residues in the CDR3. Germline CDR1 reads SGHNT; CDR2 reads YYREEE (reference sequence). V shed 3 bases and J shed 1 base, with 19 bases lying between them. This chain's CDR3 is CASSWGGQGGGQETQYF. In DNA, the CDR3 is TGTGCCAGCAGCTGGGGCGGACAGGGAGGGGGCCAAGAGACCCAGTACTTC.

The rearrangement joins TRBV7-9 to TRBJ2-1, with TRBD2 identical over 7 bases. This CDR3 has 14 residues. Per the germline V gene, CDR1 is SEHNR and CDR2 is FQNEAQ (reference sequence). The V and J ends lost 5 bases and 5 bases, in that order; junction bases with no gene match: 6. The CDR3 DNA follows: TGTGCCAGCAGCATACTAGCGAATCACAATGAGCAGTTCTTC. Amino acids: CASSILANHNEQFF.

V is TRBV28 and J is TRBJ2-3, with TRBD2 matching over 9 bases. V shed 2 bases and J 6 bases; nucleotides not matched to a gene: 6. This CDR3 region has 15 residues. Germline CDR1 MDHEN, CDR2 SYDVKM. The CDR3 region is CASSLGLAGFDTQYF. The CDR3 DNA is TGTGCCAGCAGTTTAGGGCTAGCGGGGTTCGATACGCAGTATTTT.

This sequence joins TRBV5-4 and TRBJ2-3; 9 bases agree with TRBD2. Germline CDR1 SGHNT, CDR2 YYREEE (reference sequence). This CDR3 has 14 residues. V shed 6 bases, J shed 3 bases, and the junction held 5 bases outside the gene matches. The CDR3 nucleotides are TGTGCCAGCACCCCAGGACTAGCGACAGATACGCAGTATTTT. This gives the protein CASTPGLATDTQYF. The variable domain in full, with the rest retrieved from reference TRBV5-4 and TRBJ2-3, is ETGVTQSPTHLIKTRGQQVTLRCSSQSGHNTVSWYQQALGQGPQFIFQYYREEENGRGNFPPRFSGLQFPNYSSELNVNALELDDSALYLCASTPGLATDTQYFGPGTRLTVL.

The CDR3 DNA is TGTGCCAGCAGCCCACATTCGACAGGGGGCCTCAGCTCCTACAATGAGCAGTTCTTC. Protein product: CASSPHSTGGLSSYNEQFF. The chain links TRBV9 to TRBJ2-1; 10 nucleotides agree with TRBD1. Trimming took 4 bases from V and 0 from J; bases not matched to a gene: 13. Germline values: CDR1 SGDLS, CDR2 YYNGEE. This CDR3 contains 19 residues.

V and J are TRBV28 and TRBJ1-4, with 8 nucleotides matching TRBD1. CDR3 length equals 14 residues. Germline V gene data show CDR1 as MDHEN and CDR2 as SYDVKM. Trimming took 7 bases from V and 10 from J; bases not matched to a gene: 11. The DNA for the CDR3 is TGTGCCAGCAATAATGCAGGGGGCGAGGGAAAACTGTTTTTT. Its protein is CASNNAGGEGKLFF.

This clone was seen more than once but under ten times. V gene TRBV27 combines with J gene TRBJ2-4; possible D gene TRBD2, 6 bases. Germline V gene data show CDR1 as MNHEY and CDR2 as SMNVEV (reference sequence). This CDR3 has 16 amino acids. V was shortened by 2 bases and J by 2 bases, with 13 bases between the two germline ends. The CDR3 region has the DNA TGTGCCAGCAGTTTACGAGTGGGGGGAACCAAAAACATTCAGTACTTC. Amino acids: CASSLRVGGTKNIQYF.

The chain employs TRBV11-2 and TRBJ2-7; 7 nucleotides match TRBD2. After removal of 0 bases from V and 2 bases from J, the junction contained 4 bases not matched to a gene. Germline V CDR1 and CDR2: SGHAT, FQNNGV. This CDR3 has 15 amino acids. The CDR3 nucleotides read TGTGCCAGCAGCTTAGAGGCGGGAGCGGCCTACGAGCAGTACTTC. Amino acid sequence: CASSLEAGAAYEQYF.

The chain has TRBV28 and TRBJ1-5; no firm D call. The length of the CDR3 is 15 residues. The germline V and J ends were trimmed by 6 bases and 0 bases, with 12 bases remaining between them. The germline V gene encodes CDR1 MDHEN and CDR2 SYDVKM. The CDR3 sequence is CASRVPQASNQPQHF. CDR3 coding DNA: TGTGCCAGCAGGGTACCTCAGGCTAGCAATCAGCCCCAGCATTTT.

The V and J genes are TRBV7-3 and TRBJ1-5; no definite D call. Trimming shortened V by 0 bases and J by 4 bases, and 13 bases separated the two germline ends. The CDR3 is 16 amino acids. Germline CDR1 reads SGHTA; CDR2 reads FQGTGA. The CDR3 DNA is TGTGCCAGCAGCTTAACTGGCTCCCCGGGGAATCAGCCCCAGCATTTT. It translates to CASSLTGSPGNQPQHF.

The genes are TRBV11-2 and TRBJ2-2, with D perhaps matching TRBD1 (6 bases). Trimming left V 3 bases short and J 4 bases short, with 12 bases between. This CDR3 comprises 15 residues. CDR1 is SGHAT and CDR2 is FQNNGV in the germline V gene. The CDR3, as DNA: TGTGCCAGCAGCTTTATGGGGGCGGCCACCGGGGAGCTGTTTTTT. Protein: CASSFMGAATGELFF.

The chain joins TRBV4-1 to TRBJ2-1; D call uncertain. Trimming stripped 1 base from V and 2 bases from J, with 15 bases between. CDR3 length: 17 residues. CDR1 and CDR2 from the germline V gene are MGHRA and YSYEKL. CDR3 residues: CASSQGPQRVAYNEQFF. The DNA for the CDR3 is TGCGCCAGCAGCCAAGGCCCCCAACGTGTTGCCTACAATGAGCAGTTCTTC.

This clone has only one observation. The chain has TRBV5-5 and TRBJ2-3, with TRBD2 matching 10 bases. Germline V lookup: CDR1 SGHKS, CDR2 YYEKEE (reference sequence). The CDR3 sequence is 18 residues long. V shed 0 bases, J shed 5 bases, and the junction held 12 bases outside the gene matches. CDR3 in DNA: TGTGCCAGCAGCTTGGGTCTAGCGGGAGAGACCTATGAAGATACGCAGTATTTT. Its translation: CASSLGLAGETYEDTQYF. Full variable domain (rest looked up from reference TRBV5-5 and TRBJ2-3): DAGVTQSPTHLIKTRGQQVTLRCSPISGHKSVSWYQQVLGQGPQFIFQYYEKEERGRGNFPDRFSARQFPNYSSELNVNALLLGDSALYLCASSLGLAGETYEDTQYFGPGTRLTVL.

This rearrangement joins TRBV2 to TRBJ1-6; 10 nucleotides line up with TRBD1. J was trimmed by 10 bases and V by 11 bases; bases with no gene match: 5. The CDR3 loop spans 12 amino acids. Germline loops: CDR1 SNHLY, CDR2 FYNNEI. The CDR3 sequence: CAGGTGESPLHF. CDR3 coding DNA: TGTGCCGGGGGGACAGGGGAATCACCCCTCCACTTT.

The sample holds one count of this clone. This rearrangement joins TRBV5-1 to TRBJ2-5; TRBD1 matches at 11 bases. Germline V lookup: CDR1 SGHRS, CDR2 YFSETQ. This CDR3 contains 15 residues. The junction had 5 bases not matched to a gene; V was cut back by 2 bases and J by 5 bases. CDR3 coding DNA: TGCGCCAGCAGCTTTCCGGACAGGGGGCTGGAGACCCAGTACTTC. Its protein product is CASSFPDRGLETQYF.